The rows below give T cell receptor beta chains drawn from one sample of a study of vaccination effects on CD4 cells after COVID-19. Method: immunoSEQ multiplex PCR; TCRdb's copy keeps in-frame clones and lacks some. In the table there are 40,000 to 55,000 clones, over 65% of which are singletons. These TCRs' antigens remain unknown. The source material was CD4+ T cells from PBMCs cultured without peptide, sampled after COVID-19 vaccination. Receptors were obtained from a human donor who had a prior SARS-CoV-2 infection. Each CDR3 is given with its conserved first and last residue. The order of the fields is D gene, V gene, clone size, J gene, CDR3 DNA, CDR3 protein. D genes are given only for firm matches. Expanded clones get a size class; other rows say once, few or many, or leave the size out.

>.|TRBV7-9|.|TRBJ1-1
TGTGCCAGCACCCGTCTGGGGGCTGAAGCTTTCTTT
CASTRLGAEAFF
>TRBD2|TRBV18|.|TRBJ2-7
TGTGCCAGCTCACCAGGGACTAGCGGAGAATACGAGCAGTACTTC
CASSPGTSGEYEQYF
>.|TRBV7-3|.|TRBJ2-1
TGTGCCAGCAGCTCCACAGGGGAGGGTGAGCAGTTCTTC
CASSSTGEGEQFF
>TRBD2|TRBV7-9|.|TRBJ2-3
TGTGCCAGCAGCTTAGCGGCCAGCGGGGGGGGTTATACGCAGTATTTT
CASSLAASGGGYTQYF
>.|TRBV5-4|.|TRBJ2-5
TGTGCCAGCAGCTTGGCCGGAGGGGCGAGATACCAAGAGACCCAGTACTTC
CASSLAGGARYQETQYF
>.|TRBV19|.|TRBJ1-3
TGTGCCAGTAGTATACGCGTAAACTCTGGAAACACCATATATTTT
CASSIRVNSGNTIYF
>.|TRBV6-6|few|TRBJ2-7
TGTGCCAGCAGTTACTCGATAGACTACGAGCAGTACTTC
CASSYSIDYEQYF
>TRBD2|TRBV6-5|.|TRBJ2-1
TGTGCCAGCAGTTTAGCGGGCCGCTCCTACAATGAGCAGTTCTTC
CASSLAGRSYNEQFF
>.|TRBV5-1|.|TRBJ1-1
TGCGCCAGCAGCTTGGCGCACACGGGTGAAGCTTTCTTT
CASSLAHTGEAFF
>TRBD1|TRBV7-9|.|TRBJ2-2
TGTGCCAGCAGCCCGGGACAGGGGAACACCGGGGAGCTGTTTTTT
CASSPGQGNTGELFF
>TRBD1|TRBV10-3|.|TRBJ2-4
TGTGCCATCAGTGATCGGGGGGACAGGGAGAAAAACATTCAGTACTTC
CAISDRGDREKNIQYF
>.|TRBV19|.|TRBJ1-3
TGTGCCAGTAGTATGGGCGGGAATCCCATATATTTT
CASSMGGNPIYF
>.|TRBV7-9|once|TRBJ1-1
TGTGCCACCTTGGAGGGGACCAGGACTGAAGCTTTCTTT
CATLEGTRTEAFF
>.|TRBV4-2|.|TRBJ2-7
TGTGCCAGCAGCCAAGTGGGGGGTTATTACGAGCAGTACTTC
CASSQVGGYYEQYF
>TRBD1|TRBV5-4|.|TRBJ1-1
TGTGCCAGCAGTCAAGACAGGGGGTCCACTGAAGCTTTCTTT
CASSQDRGSTEAFF
>TRBD1|TRBV29-1|few|TRBJ1-1
TGCAGCGCCGGGACAGGGTGGGGGATGAACACTGAAGCTTTCTTT
CSAGTGWGMNTEAFF
>.|TRBV4-1|.|TRBJ1-2
TGCGCCAGCAGCCCTGCACAAAACTATGGCTACACCTTC
CASSPAQNYGYTF
>TRBD1|TRBV7-9|.|TRBJ2-1
TGTGCCAGCAGCCCGGGACAGGGACCCCTTGGGTACAATGAGCAGTTCTTC
CASSPGQGPLGYNEQFF
>.|TRBV5-1|.|TRBJ1-1
TGCGCCAGCAGCTTGGAGGGAGGGGATGCTGAAGCTTTCTTT
CASSLEGGDAEAFF
>.|TRBV3-1/TRBV3-2|.|TRBJ2-7
TGTGCCAGCAGCCAAGGGCCAGGCGTCTACGAGCAGTACTTC
CASSQGPGVYEQYF
>.|TRBV15|.|TRBJ2-7
TGTGCCACCAGTTCGGGACAACCTGGCTCCTACGAGCAGTACTTC
CATSSGQPGSYEQYF
>.|TRBV5-1|.|TRBJ1-3
TGCGCCAGCAGCTTCTACAGGGATTCTCAGTTCCGCTCTGGAAACACCATATATTTT
CASSFYRDSQFRSGNTIYF
>TRBD1|TRBV2|.|TRBJ1-3
TGTGCCAGCAGTTTACAGGGGCCGGGAAACACCATATATTTT
CASSLQGPGNTIYF
>.|TRBV6-5|once|TRBJ2-3
TGTGCCAGCAGTTACACGTTGACCCCGGATACGCAGTATTTT
CASSYTLTPDTQYF
>.|TRBV2|.|TRBJ1-4
TGTGCCAGCGTTGGACCGGGAGAACTGTTTTTT
CASVGPGELFF
>TRBD1|TRBV12-5|.|TRBJ2-3
TGTGCTAGTGGTTTGACTGGACAGGGCCCAGATACGCAGTATTTT
CASGLTGQGPDTQYF
>TRBD2|TRBV5-4|.|TRBJ2-3
TGTGTCAGCAGCCCCAGGACTAGCGCGGCAGATACGCAGTATTTT
CVSSPRTSAADTQYF
>.|TRBV3-1/TRBV3-2|once|TRBJ2-2
TGTGCCAGCAGCCGACTAGGAGTGACCGGGGAGCTGTTTTTT
CASSRLGVTGELFF
>TRBD2|TRBV11-2|.|TRBJ2-5
TGTGCCAGCAGCTTCCGTGGACTAGCGGGAGTCCAAGAGACCCAGTACTTC
CASSFRGLAGVQETQYF
>.|TRBV18|.|TRBJ2-2
TGTGCCAGCTCACCTAGGGCAGGGTCGAACACCGGGGAGCTGTTTTTT
CASSPRAGSNTGELFF
>TRBD1|TRBV5-1|few|TRBJ1-2
TGCGCCAGCAGCATTGGACCGGACAGGGAGGTCTATGGCTACACCTTC
CASSIGPDREVYGYTF
>TRBD1|TRBV5-1|.|TRBJ1-3
TGCGCCAGCAGCTTAACAGGGGTTGGAAACACCATATATTTT
CASSLTGVGNTIYF
>.|TRBV5-1|few|TRBJ2-7
TGCGCCAGCAGCAGCTCAGGGGCCGGAAATAACGAGCAGTACTTC
CASSSSGAGNNEQYF
>TRBD1|TRBV5-6|.|TRBJ1-5
TGTGCCAGCAGCGCAACCCCAGGGGGGGGTAGCAATCAGCCCCAGCATTTT
CASSATPGGGSNQPQHF
>TRBD1|TRBV5-4|once|TRBJ2-6
TGTGCCAGCCAGACCGGGACAGGCTTAGCTGGGGCCAACGTCCTGACTTTC
CASQTGTGLAGANVLTF
>.|TRBV5-6|.|TRBJ1-1
TGTGCCAGCCACATGGGCCTGAACACTGAAGCTTTCTTT
CASHMGLNTEAFF
>.|TRBV6-5|.|TRBJ1-6
TGTGCCAGCAGTTGGGACGACAATTCACCCCTCCACTTT
CASSWDDNSPLHF
>.|TRBV19|.|TRBJ2-2
TGTGCCAGTAGTATAGTCGGGGCGTTATGGGGGGCTGATTCCGGGGAGCTGTTTTTT
CASSIVGALWGADSGELFF
>.|TRBV29-1|.|TRBJ2-5
TGCAGCGTAGGGGACGAGACCCAGTACTTC
CSVGDETQYF